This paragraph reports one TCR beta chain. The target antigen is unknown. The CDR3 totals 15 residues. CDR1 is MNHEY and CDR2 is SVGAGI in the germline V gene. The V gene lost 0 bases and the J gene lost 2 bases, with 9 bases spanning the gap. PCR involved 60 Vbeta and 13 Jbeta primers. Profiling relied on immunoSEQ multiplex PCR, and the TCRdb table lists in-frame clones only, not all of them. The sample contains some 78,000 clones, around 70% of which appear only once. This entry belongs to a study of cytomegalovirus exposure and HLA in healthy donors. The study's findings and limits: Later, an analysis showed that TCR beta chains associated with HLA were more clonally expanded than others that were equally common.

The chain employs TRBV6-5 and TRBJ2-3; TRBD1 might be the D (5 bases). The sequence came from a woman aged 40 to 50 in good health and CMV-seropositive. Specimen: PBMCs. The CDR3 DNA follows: TGTGCCAGCAGTTACTCTGGGGCACCCACAGATACGCAGTATTTT. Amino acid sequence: CASSYSGAPTDTQYF.